Below, 23 T cell receptor beta chains from the same sample are listed, as sequenced in a study of beta chain features in type 1 diabetes. Study findings and constraints: Shortening that was moderate but significant affected the TCRB CDR3s of Type 1 diabetes patients in all four CD4+ subsets.

Expressed TCRB transcripts were sequenced, since all the RNA that had been isolated was reverse transcribed. Generated by immunoSEQ multiplex PCR, the TCRdb table keeps only in-frame clones and is missing some. The sample shows about 150,000 clones, roughly 8% of them seen only once. The antigens for these receptors are not known. The sample comprised central memory CD4+ T cells from blood. The receptor set was obtained from a man between 18 and 29 years old with type 1 diabetes.

This clone has a handful of counts. The V gene is TRBV6-5, the J gene TRBJ1-5, with D perhaps TRBD1 (5 bases). V was clipped by 5 bases and J by 4 bases, with 12 bases between them. CDR1 and CDR2 from the germline V gene are MNHEY and SVGAGI. The CDR3 loop spans 14 amino acids. The CDR3 DNA reads TGTGCCAGCAGTGAACTTGGGGGGAATCAGCCCCAGCATTTT. This gives the protein CASSELGGNQPQHF.

The table lists this clone with a few counts. The chain uses TRBV7-9 and TRBJ2-7; TRBD2 agrees at 7 bases. The V and J ends lost 3 bases and 6 bases, in that order; junction bases with no gene match: 5. This CDR3 is built from 13 residues. Germline loops: CDR1 SEHNR, CDR2 FQNEAQ (reference sequence). This CDR3 reads CASSLMGGREQYF. CDR3 sequence (DNA): TGTGCCAGCAGCTTGATGGGAGGGCGCGAGCAGTACTTC.

The sample holds a few counts of this clone. The chain carries TRBV9 and TRBJ2-2, with D maybe TRBD2 (5 bases). V was cut by 0 bases and J by 3 bases, with 9 bases left in between. The germline V gene has CDR1 SGDLS and CDR2 YYNGEE. The CDR3 spans 15 residues. CDR3 in DNA: TGTGCCAGCAGCGTAGGAGGGATCGACACCGGGGAGCTGTTTTTT. It yields the protein CASSVGGIDTGELFF.

There are a few counts of this clone. This rearrangement joins TRBV2 to TRBJ1-2; 8 positions match TRBD1. The trim removed 6 bases at V and 6 bases at J, leaving 3 bases unmatched. This CDR3 is 12 amino acids long. Germline V gene data show CDR1 as SNHLY and CDR2 as FYNNEI. The CDR3 reads CASRQQGDGYTF. The CDR3 nucleotides read TGTGCCAGCAGGCAACAGGGGGATGGCTACACCTTC. Variable domain in full (rest from reference TRBV2 and TRBJ1-2): EPEVTQTPSHQVTQMGQEVILRCVPISNHLYFYWYRQILGQKVEFLVSFYNNEISEKSEIFDDQFSVERPDGSNFTLKIRSTKLEDSAMYFCASRQQGDGYTFGSGTRLTVV.

In nucleotides, the CDR3 is TGTGCCTGGAGGGGACAGGGTGGGAATCAGCCCCAGCATTTT. Amino acid sequence: CAWRGQGGNQPQHF. The chain carries TRBV30 and TRBJ1-5; 9 positions match TRBD1. Losses at the gene ends were 3 bases for V and 4 bases for J; bases not matched to a gene: 4. The germline V gene has CDR1 GTSNPN and CDR2 SVGIG (reference sequence). CDR3 length: 14 amino acids.

This clone was seen more than once but under ten times. The rearrangement links TRBV2 to TRBJ1-5; 7 nucleotides agree with TRBD1. The J segment lost 7 bases and the V segment lost 8 bases, leaving 11 bases of the junction unmatched. Germline V gene sequence: CDR1 SNHLY, CDR2 FYNNEI. The CDR3 has 14 residues. CDR3 protein: CASGKDRAQQPQHF. CDR3 DNA sequence: TGTGCCAGCGGAAAAGACAGGGCCCAACAGCCCCAGCATTTT.

The J gene is TRBJ1-6, the V gene TRBV4-2; D call uncertain. CDR3 length equals 14 residues. CDR1 is LGHNA and CDR2 is YNFKEQ in the germline V gene. V was clipped by 4 bases and J by 8 bases, with 12 bases between them. As DNA, the CDR3 is TGTGCCAGCAGCCGACCGCTTGGAGATTCACCCCTCCACTTT. Protein sequence: CASSRPLGDSPLHF.

This chain joins TRBV27 and TRBJ1-2; D is possibly TRBD1 (6 bases). This CDR3 comprises 16 residues. The germline V gene encodes CDR1 MNHEY and CDR2 SMNVEV (reference sequence). V shed 3 bases and J shed 0 bases, with 14 bases lying between them. CDR3 coding DNA: TGTGCCAGCAGTTTGTGGGGGCCTGCCACTAACTATGGCTACACCTTC. Translation: CASSLWGPATNYGYTF.

This chain joins TRBV21-1 and TRBJ1-2; TRBD1 is taken as the D call from the table, unchecked against the DNA. TRBV21-1 is noted as a pseudogene. This CDR3 is 13 amino acids long. CDR3 nucleotide sequence: TGTGCCAGCAGTACGACAGGGCACTATGGCTACACCTTC. Translating gives CASSTTGHYGYTF.

This clone appeared a few times. This rearrangement joins TRBV6-6 to TRBJ2-5, with 8 bases that match TRBD2. Germline-derived CDR1 and CDR2 are MNHNY and SVGAGI (reference sequence). The J segment lost 1 base and the V segment lost 5 bases, leaving 3 bases of the junction unmatched. The CDR3 spans 14 residues. The CDR3 sequence is CASSDSGGQETQYF. CDR3 sequence (DNA): TGTGCCAGCAGTGACAGCGGGGGCCAAGAGACCCAGTACTTC.

This chain connects TRBV28 to TRBJ1-2; 12 bases align to TRBD1. Germline assignment: CDR1 MDHEN and CDR2 SYDVKM. The CDR3 extends over 15 amino acids. Germline trimming cut 4 bases from V and 6 bases from J; bases unmatched to any gene: 6. The CDR3 DNA is TGTGCCAGCAGTTCGGGACAGGGGGCACTTAATGGCTACACCTTC. This codes for CASSSGQGALNGYTF.

This rearrangement joins TRBV18 to TRBJ2-7, with 9 bases matching TRBD1. The CDR3 length is 15 residues. Germline V gene lookup returns CDR1 KGHSH and CDR2 LQKENI. V was clipped by 6 bases and J by 1 base; unmatched bases: 7. CDR3 DNA sequence: TGTGCCAGCTCTTCCGGGACAGGGCGATCCTACGAGCAGTACTTC. It yields the protein CASSSGTGRSYEQYF.

This clone was found many times. This rearrangement joins TRBV7-9 to TRBJ2-1; D not resolved. Germline V lookup: CDR1 SEHNR, CDR2 FQNEAQ (reference sequence). The CDR3 extends over 15 amino acids. Trimming left V 5 bases short and J 0 bases short, with 11 bases between. The CDR3 DNA sequence: TGTGCCAGCAGCCGCCCGGTAAGCTCCTACAATGAGCAGTTCTTC. Translation: CASSRPVSSYNEQFF. Full variable domain (missing parts from reference TRBV7-9 and TRBJ2-1): DTGVSQNPRHKITKRGQNVTFRCDPISEHNRLYWYRQTLGQGPEFLTYFQNEAQLEKSRLLSDRFSAERPKGSFSTLEIQRTEQGDSAMYLCASSRPVSSYNEQFFGPGTRLTVL.

V is TRBV27 and J is TRBJ2-1; a possible D gene is TRBD2 (6 bases). CDR3 length equals 14 residues. Looked up from germline, CDR1 is MNHEY and CDR2 is SMNVEV (reference sequence). Trimming pared 7 bases from V and 2 bases from J, leaving 12 bases between. The CDR3: CASKYGRAYNEQFF. The CDR3 bases are TGTGCCAGCAAATACGGGAGAGCCTACAATGAGCAGTTCTTC.

The chain has TRBV4-3 and TRBJ2-1; no firm D call. Germline values: CDR1 LGHNA, CDR2 YSLEER. The CDR3 sequence is 13 residues long. V gave up 0 bases and J gave up 12 bases, with 12 bases separating them. For the CDR3, the DNA is TGCGCCAGCAGCCAAGATCTTAATAGGAGGCAGTTCTTC. Amino acids: CASSQDLNRRQFF.

The V and J genes are TRBV10-2 and TRBJ1-5; the match to TRBD1 covers 7 bases. V was clipped by 6 bases and J by 0 bases; unmatched bases: 2. Germline-derived CDR1 and CDR2 are WSHSY and SAAADI. The CDR3 is made up of 14 amino acids. The CDR3 nucleotides are TGCGCCAGCAGACAGGGGTATAGCAATCAGCCCCAGCATTTT. Protein sequence: CASRQGYSNQPQHF.

This chain connects TRBV30 to TRBJ1-1; D may be TRBD1 (5 bases). CDR1 is GTSNPN, CDR2 SVGIG, per germline (reference sequence). The CDR3 totals 14 residues. V dropped 3 bases and J dropped 4 bases, with 15 bases sitting between them. The CDR3 sequence is CAWRVRGSGTEAFF. The CDR3, as DNA: TGTGCCTGGAGGGTTCGGGGGTCTGGCACTGAAGCTTTCTTT.

This clone was detected only a few times. The genes are TRBV18 and TRBJ2-1; D gene ambiguous. CDR3 length: 12 amino acids. Per the germline V gene, CDR1 is KGHSH and CDR2 is LQKENI. The ends were cut back, 5 bases at V and 5 bases at J, with 7 bases in the middle. CDR3 bases: TGTGCCAGCTCATTTACGGACAATGAGCAGTTCTTC. Translating gives CASSFTDNEQFF.

The chain is built from TRBV27 and TRBJ1-2, with 7 bases that match TRBD1. Germline assignment: CDR1 MNHEY and CDR2 SMNVEV (reference sequence). The CDR3 length is 15 residues. V was clipped by 5 bases and J by 8 bases; unmatched bases: 14. The CDR3 DNA follows: TGTGCCAGCAGTCTTGGAGGGGGCACATTCGTAGGCTACACCTTC. Translating gives CASSLGGGTFVGYTF.

This clone was detected a few times. J is TRBJ2-7 and V is TRBV5-1, with D tentatively TRBD1 (5 bases). CDR3 length equals 14 residues. Germline V gene sequence: CDR1 SGHRS, CDR2 YFSETQ. Trimming left V 1 base short and J 4 bases short, with 12 bases between. In DNA, the CDR3 is TGCGCCAGCAGCTTGCCCCAAGACAGTTACGAGCAGTACTTC. This sequence encodes CASSLPQDSYEQYF.

The genes are TRBV10-3 and TRBJ1-5; 7 bases match TRBD1. The V gene end was trimmed by 2 bases and the J gene end by 0 bases; junction bases not matched to a gene: 7. CDR3 length: 17 residues. Germline V gene lookup returns CDR1 ENHRY and CDR2 SYGVKD. CDR3 bases: TGTGCCATCAGTGAGGACAGGGCGACCTATAGCAATCAGCCCCAGCATTTT. Amino acids: CAISEDRATYSNQPQHF.

This chain links TRBV18 with TRBJ1-6; D is perhaps TRBD1 (5 bases). Germline V CDR1 and CDR2: KGHSH, LQKENI. The CDR3 length is 15 residues. The V and J ends lost 3 bases and 7 bases respectively, with 13 bases between them. The CDR3 coding sequence is TGTGCCAGCTCACCTTCCCGGGACTTCAATTCACCCCTCCACTTT. As protein: CASSPSRDFNSPLHF.

The sample holds a few counts of this clone. The rearrangement uses TRBV27 and TRBJ1-6; 9 bases line up with TRBD1. Germline V gene lookup returns CDR1 MNHEY and CDR2 SMNVEV (reference sequence). CDR3 length equals 15 residues. The J segment lost 5 bases and the V segment lost 8 bases, leaving 7 bases of the junction unmatched. CDR3: CASRPGDRDNSPLHF. The CDR3, as DNA: TGTGCCAGCCGACCGGGGGACAGGGATAATTCACCCCTCCACTTT.